These T cell receptor beta chains were read from a single sample in a study of blood T cell repertoires in COVID-19. The data were produced by immunoSEQ multiplex PCR, yet TCRdb's version contains in-frame clones alone and is incomplete. The table lists 150,000 to 200,000 clones, around 86% of them singletons. The sequencing input was PBMCs or T cells enriched from blood (not recorded which). The receptors stem from a woman aged 40 to 50 in a cohort exposed to, infected with or recovered from COVID-19 (not recorded which). The CDR3 runs from the conserved cysteine through the conserved F or W. The order of the fields is J gene, D gene, V gene, clone size, CDR3 DNA, CDR3 protein. A D gene is named only where the DNA matches it firmly. Clone sizes are given selectively: once, few, many, or a class where the clone is expanded.

J: TRBJ2-1
D: TRBD2
V: TRBV19
size: -
DNA: TGTGCCAGTAGTATGGCCAGCGGGGGTAGCTCCTACAATGAGCAGTTCTTC
CDR3: CASSMASGGSSYNEQFF

J: TRBJ2-7
D: TRBD1
V: TRBV13
size: many
DNA: TGTGCCAGCAGCCTGTCCGGGACAGGGGGCTTCGAGCAGTACTTC
CDR3: CASSLSGTGGFEQYF

J: TRBJ1-3
D: -
V: TRBV7-9
size: -
DNA: TGTGCCAGCACCAATAGGGACACCTTCTCTGGAAACACCATATATTTT
CDR3: CASTNRDTFSGNTIYF

J: TRBJ1-5
D: -
V: TRBV10-3
size: -
DNA: TGTGCCATCATCAAGAGGCGGGACAATCAGCCCCAGCATTTT
CDR3: CAIIKRRDNQPQHF

J: TRBJ2-2
D: -
V: TRBV5-1
size: -
DNA: TGCGCCAGCCGAGGCGGAGACACCGGGGAGCTGTTTTTT
CDR3: CASRGGDTGELFF

J: TRBJ2-7
D: TRBD1
V: TRBV11-1
size: -
DNA: TGTGCCAGCAGCTTAAACAGGGGGTTTGATGAGCAGTACTTC
CDR3: CASSLNRGFDEQYF

J: TRBJ1-3
D: -
V: TRBV7-9
size: many
DNA: TGTGCCAGGAGGGGGACTGGAAACACCATATATTTT
CDR3: CARRGTGNTIYF

J: TRBJ2-3
D: TRBD2
V: TRBV2
size: -
DNA: TGTGCCAGCAGGAGCGGGGGGGCCACAGATACGCAGTATTTT
CDR3: CASRSGGATDTQYF

J: TRBJ1-1
D: -
V: TRBV13
size: -
DNA: TGTGCCAGCAGCCCACGACAACCGAACACTGAAGCTTTCTTT
CDR3: CASSPRQPNTEAFF

J: TRBJ1-1
D: TRBD1
V: TRBV24-1
size: -
DNA: TGTGCCACCGGACAGGGGGCTGGGACTGAAGCTTTCTTT
CDR3: CATGQGAGTEAFF

J: TRBJ2-7
D: -
V: TRBV19
size: few
DNA: TGTGCCAGTAGTGTCCTGGCGGAAACAACCTACGAGCAGTACTTC
CDR3: CASSVLAETTYEQYF

J: TRBJ1-2
D: TRBD1
V: TRBV27
size: once
DNA: TGTGCCAGCAGTTTGGGACAGGGGCGCTATGGCTACACCTTC
CDR3: CASSLGQGRYGYTF

J: TRBJ2-7
D: -
V: TRBV29-1
size: -
DNA: TGCAGCGTTCTGCGGGGAGGCTCCTACGAGCAGTACTTC
CDR3: CSVLRGGSYEQYF

J: TRBJ2-7
D: -
V: TRBV18
size: -
DNA: TGTGCCAGCTCACCGGCGGGTTCCTACGAGCAGTACTTC
CDR3: CASSPAGSYEQYF

J: TRBJ2-3
D: -
V: TRBV6-4
size: -
DNA: TGTGCCAGCAGTGCCTTACCAGATAGCACAGATACGCAGTATTTT
CDR3: CASSALPDSTDTQYF

J: TRBJ1-2
D: -
V: TRBV9
size: once
DNA: TGTGCCAGCAGCCCGGATTCAGGGTTTGGCGGCTACACCTTC
CDR3: CASSPDSGFGGYTF

J: TRBJ1-2
D: -
V: TRBV12-3/TRBV12-4
size: -
DNA: TGTGCCAGCAGTTTTGAGGAAAACTATGGCTACACCTTC
CDR3: CASSFEENYGYTF

J: TRBJ1-2
D: -
V: TRBV28
size: -
DNA: TGTGCCAGCAGTTTTGAGGGAGGGAATGGCTACACCTTC
CDR3: CASSFEGGNGYTF